Sequencing of this TCR beta chain was carried out in a study of blood T cell repertoires in COVID-19. At the level of the study: PBMCs, B-cell-depleted T cells, or T cells were the source of the cDNA or gDNA that made up the material.

V shed 0 bases, J shed 0 bases, and the junction held 11 bases outside the gene matches. Germline CDR1 is SNHLY and CDR2 is FYNNEI. CDR3 size: 20 residues. Recruits, aged roughly 18 to 95 years, lived in 24 US areas. This table comes from immunoSEQ multiplex PCR, and its TCRdb copy is limited to in-frame clones, with some not included. The sample carries 300,000 to 450,000 clones, around 87% recorded once. Sequenced sample: PBMCs or T cells enriched from blood (not recorded which). The chain couples TRBV2 to TRBJ2-6, with 7 bases lining up with TRBD1. The receptor was derived from a man aged 30-40 years who had recovered from COVID-19. CDR3: CASSEAPPGTVLSGANVLTF. The CDR3 bases are TGTGCCAGCAGTGAAGCGCCCCCCGGGACAGTACTCTCTGGGGCCAACGTCCTGACTTTC.